This T cell receptor beta chain was recovered during a study of CD8+ T cells in alopecia areata. Study information: Tofacitinib administration to treated patients was oral, at 5 to 10 mg twice daily.

This clone was observed a handful of times. Following RNA extraction, reverse transcription yielded cDNA that acted as the sequencing template. Profiling relied on immunoSEQ multiplex PCR, and the TCRdb table lists in-frame clones only, not all of them. In the table there are 140,000 to 150,000 clones, 85% to 90% of which are singletons. Individuals with alopecia areata gave both lesional scalp punch biopsies and peripheral blood for collection. The germline gives CDR1 LGHNA, CDR2 YNFKEQ. Trimming removed 1 base from V and 7 bases from J, with 11 bases in between. This CDR3 contains 14 residues. V gene TRBV4-2 combines with J gene TRBJ2-1, with unresolved D. The receptor was isolated from a human donor with alopecia areata. The sample consisted of CD8+ T cells sorted from blood, taken at week 0. CDR3 sequence reads: CASSQVAEWNEQFF. DNA for the CDR3: TGTGCCAGCAGCCAAGTCGCCGAGTGGAATGAGCAGTTCTTC.